This T cell receptor (beta chain) comes out of a study of control samples from healthy donors and cancer patients. V lost 4 bases to trimming and J lost 3 bases, with 15 bases between them. Germline CDR1 and CDR2: SGHTA and FQGTGA. The CDR3 loop spans 15 amino acids. Produced via immunoSEQ multiplex PCR; TCRdb's table is partial and in-frame only. The table records 130,000 or so clones, roughly 92% of them present only once. Only one count was recorded for this clone. This TCR came from a man between 18 and 29 years old in good health. This sequence joins TRBV7-3 and TRBJ1-1, with D unresolved. The source material was blood. The CDR3 DNA reads as TGTGCCAGCAGCTCCGAACCTGGACGGGACACTGAAGCTTTCTTT. This codes for CASSSEPGRDTEAFF. Together with reference TRBV7-3 and TRBJ1-1, the CDR3 gives the full variable domain: GAGVSQTPSNKVTEKGKYVELRCDPISGHTALYWYRQSLGQGPEFLIYFQGTGAADDSGLPNDRFFAVRPEGSVSTLKIQRTERGDSAVYLCASSSEPGRDTEAFFGQGTRLTVV.